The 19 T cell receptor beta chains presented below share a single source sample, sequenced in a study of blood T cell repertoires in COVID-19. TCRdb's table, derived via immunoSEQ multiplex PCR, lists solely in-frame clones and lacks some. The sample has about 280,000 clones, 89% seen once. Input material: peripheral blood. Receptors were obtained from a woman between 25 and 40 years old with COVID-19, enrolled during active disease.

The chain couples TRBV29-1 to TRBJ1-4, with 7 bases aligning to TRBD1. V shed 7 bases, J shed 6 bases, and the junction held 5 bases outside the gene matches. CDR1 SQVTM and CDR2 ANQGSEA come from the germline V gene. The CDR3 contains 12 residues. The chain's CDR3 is CSAGTGDEKLFF. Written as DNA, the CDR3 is TGCAGCGCGGGTACAGGGGATGAAAAACTGTTTTTT. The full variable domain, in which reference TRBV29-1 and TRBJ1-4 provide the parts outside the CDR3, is SAVISQKPSRDICQRGTSLTIQCQVDSQVTMMFWYRQQPGQSLTLIATANQGSEATYESGFVIDKFPISRPNLTFSTLTVSNMSPEDSSIYLCSAGTGDEKLFFGSGTQLSVL.

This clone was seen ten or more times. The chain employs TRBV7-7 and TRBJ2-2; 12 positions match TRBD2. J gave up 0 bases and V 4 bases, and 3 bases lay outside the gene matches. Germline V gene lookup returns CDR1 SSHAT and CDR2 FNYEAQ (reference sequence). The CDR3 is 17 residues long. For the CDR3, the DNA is TGTGCCAGCAGCTCCAGGACTAGCGGGACGAACACCGGGGAGCTGTTTTTT. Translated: CASSSRTSGTNTGELFF.

CDR3 protein: CASSLVGVLDTEAFF. As DNA, the CDR3 is TGTGCCAGCAGTTTAGTCGGTGTCCTGGACACTGAAGCTTTCTTT. V is TRBV28 and J is TRBJ1-1; D call uncertain. The germline V and J ends were trimmed by 2 bases and 3 bases, with 13 bases remaining between them. Looked up from germline, CDR1 is MDHEN and CDR2 is SYDVKM. The CDR3 is 15 amino acids.

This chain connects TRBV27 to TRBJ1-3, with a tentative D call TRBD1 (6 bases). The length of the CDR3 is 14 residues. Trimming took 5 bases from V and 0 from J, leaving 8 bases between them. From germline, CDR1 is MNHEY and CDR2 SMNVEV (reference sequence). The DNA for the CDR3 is TGTGCCAGCAGTCGGACAGTCTCTGGAAACACCATATATTTT. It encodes CASSRTVSGNTIYF.

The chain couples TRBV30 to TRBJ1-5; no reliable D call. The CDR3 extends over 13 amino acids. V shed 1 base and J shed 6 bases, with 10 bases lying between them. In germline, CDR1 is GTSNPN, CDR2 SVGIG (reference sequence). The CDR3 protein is CAWSAFVAQPQHF. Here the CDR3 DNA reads TGTGCCTGGAGTGCGTTTGTGGCTCAGCCCCAGCATTTT. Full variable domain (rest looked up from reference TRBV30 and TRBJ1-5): SQTIHQWPATLVQPVGSPLSLECTVEGTSNPNLYWYRQAAGRGLQLLFYSVGIGQISSEVPQNLSASRPQDRQFILSSKKLLLSDSGFYLCAWSAFVAQPQHFGDGTRLSIL.

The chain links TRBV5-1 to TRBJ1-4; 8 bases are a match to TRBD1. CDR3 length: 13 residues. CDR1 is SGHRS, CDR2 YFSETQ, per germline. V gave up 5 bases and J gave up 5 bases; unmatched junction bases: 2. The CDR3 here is CASRRTGNEKLFF. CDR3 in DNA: TGCGCCAGCAGGAGGACAGGGAATGAAAAACTGTTTTTT.

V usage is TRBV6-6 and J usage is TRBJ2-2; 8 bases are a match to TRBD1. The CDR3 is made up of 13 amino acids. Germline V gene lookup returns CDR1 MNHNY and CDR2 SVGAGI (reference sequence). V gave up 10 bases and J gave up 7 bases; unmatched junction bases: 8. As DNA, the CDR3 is TGTGCCATCGGCGACAGGGGTCACGGGGAGCTGTTTTTT. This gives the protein CAIGDRGHGELFF.

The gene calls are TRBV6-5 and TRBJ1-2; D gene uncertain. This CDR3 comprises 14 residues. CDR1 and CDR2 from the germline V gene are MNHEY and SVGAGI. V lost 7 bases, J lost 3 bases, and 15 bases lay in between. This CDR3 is CASTNRGSYYGYTF. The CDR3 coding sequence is TGTGCCAGCACCAACCGGGGTTCCTACTATGGCTACACCTTC.

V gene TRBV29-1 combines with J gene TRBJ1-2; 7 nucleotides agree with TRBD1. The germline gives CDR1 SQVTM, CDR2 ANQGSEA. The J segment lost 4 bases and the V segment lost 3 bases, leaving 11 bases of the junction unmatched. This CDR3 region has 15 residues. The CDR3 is CSVEAQGGATYGYTF. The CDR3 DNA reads TGCAGCGTTGAGGCCCAGGGGGGTGCCACCTATGGCTACACCTTC.

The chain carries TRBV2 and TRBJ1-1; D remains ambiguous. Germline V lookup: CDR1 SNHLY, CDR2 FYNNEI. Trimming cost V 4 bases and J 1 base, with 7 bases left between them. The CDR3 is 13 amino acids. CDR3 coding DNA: TGTGCCAGCAGTGCGGGGAGGAACACTGAAGCTTTCTTT. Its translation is CASSAGRNTEAFF.

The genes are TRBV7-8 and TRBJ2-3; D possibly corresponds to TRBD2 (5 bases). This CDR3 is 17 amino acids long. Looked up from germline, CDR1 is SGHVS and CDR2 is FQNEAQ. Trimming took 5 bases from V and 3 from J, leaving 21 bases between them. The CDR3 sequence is CASSQKSETIITDTQYF. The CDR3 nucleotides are TGTGCCAGCAGCCAAAAGTCGGAGACTATCATTACAGATACGCAGTATTTT.

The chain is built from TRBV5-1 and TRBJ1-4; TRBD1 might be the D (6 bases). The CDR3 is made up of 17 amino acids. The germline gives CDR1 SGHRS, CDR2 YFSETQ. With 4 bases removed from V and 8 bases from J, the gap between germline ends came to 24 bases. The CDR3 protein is CASSAGYSLTGGEKLFF. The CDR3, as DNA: TGCGCCAGCAGCGCAGGATACTCCCTGACAGGTGGGGAAAAACTGTTTTTT.

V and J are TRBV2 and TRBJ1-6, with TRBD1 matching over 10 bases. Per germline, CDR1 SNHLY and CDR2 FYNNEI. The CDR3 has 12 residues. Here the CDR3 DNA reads TGTGGCACGGACAGGGGGGGTTCACCCCTCCACTTT. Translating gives CGTDRGGSPLHF.

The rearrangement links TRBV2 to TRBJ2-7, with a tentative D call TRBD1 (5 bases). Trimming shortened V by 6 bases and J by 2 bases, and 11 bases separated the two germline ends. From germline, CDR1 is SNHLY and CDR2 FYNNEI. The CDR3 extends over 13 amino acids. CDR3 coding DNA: TGTGCCAGCAGCTACAGACAGACCTACGAGCAGTACTTC. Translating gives CASSYRQTYEQYF.

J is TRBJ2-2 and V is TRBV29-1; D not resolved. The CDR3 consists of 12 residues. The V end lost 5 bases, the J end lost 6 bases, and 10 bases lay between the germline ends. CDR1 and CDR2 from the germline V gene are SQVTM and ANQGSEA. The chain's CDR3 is CSVLGTAGELFF. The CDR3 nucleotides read TGCAGCGTTCTAGGAACTGCCGGGGAGCTGTTTTTT.

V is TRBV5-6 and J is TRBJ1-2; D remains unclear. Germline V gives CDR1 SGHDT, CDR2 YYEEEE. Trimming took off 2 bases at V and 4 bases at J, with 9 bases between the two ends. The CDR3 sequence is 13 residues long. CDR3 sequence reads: CASSFSEPYGYTF. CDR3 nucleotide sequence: TGTGCCAGCAGCTTTAGTGAACCCTATGGCTACACCTTC.

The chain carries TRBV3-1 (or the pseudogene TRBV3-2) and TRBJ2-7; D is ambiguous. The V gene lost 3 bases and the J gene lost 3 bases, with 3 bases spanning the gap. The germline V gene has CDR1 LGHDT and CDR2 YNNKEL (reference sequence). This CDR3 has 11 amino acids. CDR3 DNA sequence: TGTGCCAGCAGCCACTACTACGAGCAGTACTTC. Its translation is CASSHYYEQYF.

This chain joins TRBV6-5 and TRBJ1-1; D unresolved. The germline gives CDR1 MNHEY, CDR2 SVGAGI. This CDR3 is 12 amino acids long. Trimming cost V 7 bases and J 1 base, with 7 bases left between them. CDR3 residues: CASMRANTEAFF. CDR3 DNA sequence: TGTGCCAGCATGCGGGCGAACACTGAAGCTTTCTTT.

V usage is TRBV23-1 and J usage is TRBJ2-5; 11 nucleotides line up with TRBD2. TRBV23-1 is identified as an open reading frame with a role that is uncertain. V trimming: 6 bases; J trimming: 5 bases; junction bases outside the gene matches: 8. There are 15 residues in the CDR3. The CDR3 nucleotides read TGCGCCAGCAGGACGACTAGCGGGGCGCGGGAGACCCAGTACTTC. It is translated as CASRTTSGARETQYF.